This paragraph reports one TCR beta chain. The source of the sample is a study of cytomegalovirus exposure and HLA in healthy donors. This PCR relied on a set of 60 Vbeta primers and 13 Jbeta primers. The method was immunoSEQ multiplex PCR; TCRdb's version includes in-frame clones alone and lacks a portion of them. Here the sample spans some 150,000 clones, over 80% being singletons. The sequence derives from a female donor in good health and CMV-seronegative. The sample comprised PBMCs.

CDR3 bases: TGTGCCAGCAGCTTGTTGCGGGAACGGACAGATACGCAGTATTTT. It specifies CASSLLRERTDTQYF. The rearrangement uses TRBV5-8 and TRBJ2-3, with D perhaps TRBD2 (6 bases). Trimming shortened V by 1 base and J by 3 bases, and 12 bases separated the two germline ends. Germline V lookup: CDR1 SGHTS, CDR2 YDEGEE. The CDR3 totals 15 residues.